These T cell receptor beta chains were read from a single sample in a study of a mutant IDH1 vaccine in newly diagnosed glioma. No antigens are known for them. The assay was immunoSEQ multiplex PCR, and TCRdb's table has in-frame clones only and misses some. The table shows approximately 35,000 clones, with over 75% occurring only once. The sequencing used PBMCs, collected from a glioma patient whose treatment included an IDH1 peptide vaccine. The receptors originated from a man aged 35-49 years with glioma. The CDR3 runs from the conserved cysteine through the conserved F or W. The order of the fields is J gene, clone size, D gene, V gene, CDR3 DNA, CDR3 protein. The D gene is left open where the match is weak. Clone size is stated in some rows and not others, as once, few, many or a class when expanded.

>TRBJ1-2|-|-|TRBV29-1
TGCAGCGTCGACTATGGCTACACCTTC
CSVDYGYTF
>TRBJ1-2|-|-|TRBV4-2
TGTGCCAGCAGCCGATCCGGGACACACTATGGCTACACCTTC
CASSRSGTHYGYTF
>TRBJ2-5|-|-|TRBV27
TGTGCCAGCAGTTTCCGTGACCGCATTGGGACCCAGTACTTC
CASSFRDRIGTQYF
>TRBJ2-7|once|TRBD1|TRBV18
TGTGCCAGCTCACATGGCCAGGGGGCAGAAGGCTACGAGCAGTACTTC
CASSHGQGAEGYEQYF
>TRBJ1-1|-|TRBD1|TRBV9
TGTGCCAGCAGCGTCGCAGGGGGCGTCGGCACTGAAGCTTTCTTT
CASSVAGGVGTEAFF
>TRBJ1-1|-|TRBD1|TRBV10-3
TGTGCCATCAGTGAAATAGCAGGGGGTGACACTGAAGCTTTCTTT
CAISEIAGGDTEAFF
>TRBJ2-3|-|-|TRBV28
TGTGCCAGTAAGGAGGCTACCCCGGATACGCAGTATTTT
CASKEATPDTQYF
>TRBJ2-7|-|-|TRBV9
TGTGCCAGCAGCGTAGTTGGTGGGAGTCAAGAGCAGTACTTC
CASSVVGGSQEQYF
>TRBJ1-2|-|-|TRBV6-1
TGTGCCAGCAACGTCGGCATCTATGGCTACACCTTC
CASNVGIYGYTF
>TRBJ1-1|-|-|TRBV27
TGTGCCAGCAGTTTGGGTTCCGGAGGGGGGGGAACGAAAGCTTTCTTT
CASSLGSGGGGTKAFF
>TRBJ1-5|-|-|TRBV2
TGTGCCAGCAGTGAAATGACAGGAAATCAGCCCCAGCATTTT
CASSEMTGNQPQHF
>TRBJ2-5|-|-|TRBV7-9
TGTGCCAGCAGCCCCGGTGACAGTAGCCAAGAGACCCAGTACTTC
CASSPGDSSQETQYF
>TRBJ1-4|-|-|TRBV11-2
TGTGCCAGCAGCTTAGATCCTACAGGGACTGGGGAAAAACTGTTTTTT
CASSLDPTGTGEKLFF
>TRBJ1-4|-|-|TRBV6-1
TGTGCCAGCAGTGAAGCCAAGGGTGGTGGGAATGAAAAACTGTTTTTT
CASSEAKGGGNEKLFF
>TRBJ1-1|-|-|TRBV29-1
TGCAGCGTTGAAGAGACGCAGGGCGTCGGCGCTTTCTTT
CSVEETQGVGAFF
>TRBJ1-2|-|TRBD1|TRBV19
TGTGCCAGTGTTGCATCGCCCGGGACAGGGGCTGGTGGCTACACCTTC
CASVASPGTGAGGYTF
>TRBJ2-1|-|TRBD1|TRBV18
TGTGCCAGCTCACCGGGACAGGGGGACAATGAGCAGTTCTTC
CASSPGQGDNEQFF
>TRBJ2-1|-|-|TRBV5-1
TGCGCCAGCAGCACAGATGGAACTACGCACAATGAGCAGTTCTTC
CASSTDGTTHNEQFF
>TRBJ2-1|few|-|TRBV2
TGTGCCAGCAGCGACCCTTCACACACTCTAGAGTACAATGAGCAGTTCTTC
CASSDPSHTLEYNEQFF
>TRBJ1-3|-|-|TRBV6-1
TGTGCCAGCAGTGGATCGCAGAACTCTGGAAACACCATATATTTT
CASSGSQNSGNTIYF
>TRBJ2-7|-|TRBD2|TRBV14
TGTGCCAGCAGCCAAACTTTGACAAGCGGGAGAAAGGGCGAGCAGTACTTC
CASSQTLTSGRKGEQYF
>TRBJ2-1|-|-|TRBV19
TGTGCCAGTAGAGAGTTGGCTCACAATGAGCAGTTCTTC
CASRELAHNEQFF
>TRBJ2-6|-|-|TRBV5-1
TGCGCCAGCAGCCCCGGTCGGGGCTCTGGGGCCAACGTCCTGACTTTC
CASSPGRGSGANVLTF